Below are 26 T cell receptor beta chains sequenced from a single sample in a study of cytomegalovirus exposure and HLA in healthy donors. The PCR was carried out with 60 Vbeta primers and 13 Jbeta primers. Only in-frame clones appear in the TCRdb table, and some are missing; sequencing was by immunoSEQ multiplex PCR. This table has about 200,000 clones, around 80% appearing once. Material: PBMCs. The receptors shown here come from a man aged 45-60 years in good health and CMV-seronegative.

This chain links TRBV6-5 with TRBJ2-2; 7 bases map to TRBD1. This CDR3 comprises 15 residues. Germline lookup yields CDR1 MNHEY and CDR2 SVGAGI. Germline trimming cut 7 bases from V and 0 bases from J; bases unmatched to any gene: 5. The CDR3 bases are TGTGCCAGCAACCGGGACAGCCCGAACACCGGGGAGCTGTTTTTT. It translates to CASNRDSPNTGELFF.

This rearrangement joins TRBV4-1 to TRBJ1-5; D is unresolved. Trimming removed 1 base at V and 3 bases at J, with 7 bases between. Germline-derived CDR1 and CDR2 are MGHRA and YSYEKL. The CDR3 totals 14 residues. The CDR3: CASSQGRNNQPQHF. The DNA of the CDR3 is TGCGCCAGCAGCCAAGGCAGGAACAATCAGCCCCAGCATTTT.

This sequence joins TRBV28 and TRBJ1-4; D perhaps matches TRBD1 (5 bases). Germline V gene data show CDR1 as MDHEN and CDR2 as SYDVKM. V lost 2 bases and J lost 7, with 11 bases in between. The CDR3 loop spans 14 amino acids. The CDR3 sequence: CASSLQGNGEKLFF. CDR3 bases: TGTGCCAGCAGTTTACAGGGAAATGGTGAAAAACTGTTTTTT.

This chain links TRBV28 with TRBJ1-1; 9 nucleotides line up with TRBD1. The CDR3 length is 15 residues. V gave up 6 bases and J gave up 6 bases; unmatched junction bases: 11. Germline CDR1 is MDHEN and CDR2 is SYDVKM. CDR3 sequence: CASSPRGTGISEAFF. In DNA, the CDR3 is TGTGCCAGCAGCCCCCGGGGGACAGGGATCTCTGAAGCTTTCTTT.

This chain connects TRBV5-5 to TRBJ2-5, with 10 bases lining up with TRBD1. Trimming at V came to 3 bases and at J to 0 bases, leaving 2 bases not matched to a gene. The V gene's germline CDR1 is SGHKS and CDR2 YYEKEE (reference sequence). This CDR3 has 15 residues. CDR3 in DNA: TGTGCCAGCAGCTCGGACAGGGGGTACCAAGAGACCCAGTACTTC. Amino acid sequence: CASSSDRGYQETQYF.

V is TRBV7-2 and J is TRBJ1-2; 11 bases match TRBD1. Per germline, CDR1 SGHTA and CDR2 FQGNSA. The V segment lost 0 bases and the J segment 4 bases; nucleotides outside the gene matches: 4. This CDR3 is 16 amino acids long. CDR3 sequence reads: CASSLAGQGASYGYTF. The CDR3 bases are TGTGCCAGCAGCTTAGCAGGACAGGGGGCGAGCTATGGCTACACCTTC.

The V call is TRBV19, the J call TRBJ1-2, with D perhaps matching TRBD1 (5 bases). V was shortened by 6 bases and J by 8 bases, with 19 bases between the two germline ends. Germline values: CDR1 LNHDA, CDR2 SQIVND (reference sequence). CDR3 size: 14 residues. CDR3 sequence: CASSSGEDFRGYTF. The DNA for the CDR3 is TGTGCCAGTAGCTCGGGGGAGGATTTCAGGGGCTACACCTTC.

The CDR3 bases are TGTGCCAGCAGCTGGGGGCTGTCACCCCTCCACTTT. Translation: CASSWGLSPLHF. The chain combines TRBV5-6 with TRBJ1-6, with D tentatively TRBD1 (6 bases). V lost 3 bases and J lost 10, with 8 bases in between. There are 12 residues in the CDR3. In germline, CDR1 is SGHDT, CDR2 YYEEEE. The variable domain in full, with the rest retrieved from reference TRBV5-6 and TRBJ1-6, is DAGVTQSPTHLIKTRGQQVTLRCSPKSGHDTVSWYQQALGQGPQFIFQYYEEEERQRGNFPDRFSGHQFPNYSSELNVNALLLGDSALYLCASSWGLSPLHFGNGTRLTVT.

The chain couples TRBV28 to TRBJ2-7; the D is unclear. With 2 bases removed from V and 0 bases from J, the gap between germline ends came to 8 bases. CDR1 is MDHEN and CDR2 is SYDVKM in the germline V gene. The CDR3 length is 14 residues. The CDR3 region has the DNA TGTGCCAGCAGTTTAACAGAACACTCCTACGAGCAGTACTTC. It codes for CASSLTEHSYEQYF.

This rearrangement joins TRBV6-4 to TRBJ2-1; 10 positions agree with TRBD2. The CDR3 runs 17 residues. Per germline, CDR1 MRHNA and CDR2 SNTAGT. J gave up 3 bases and V 4 bases, and 9 bases lay outside the gene matches. The CDR3 DNA follows: TGTGCCAGCAGTGGTCTGCCTCTAGCGGGAGACTACAATGAGCAGTTCTTC. Amino acids: CASSGLPLAGDYNEQFF.

CDR3 in DNA: TGTGCCAGCAGCTTAGGGGCTAGCGGGACTCGACGGGAGACCCAGTACTTC. It translates to CASSLGASGTRRETQYF. The J gene is TRBJ2-5, the V gene TRBV7-9; 9 bases fit TRBD2. The germline CDR1 and CDR2 sequences are SEHNR and FQNEAQ (reference sequence). This CDR3 is built from 17 residues. The J segment lost 5 bases and the V segment lost 1 base, leaving 11 bases of the junction unmatched. Full variable domain (missing parts from reference TRBV7-9 and TRBJ2-5): DTGVSQNPRHKITKRGQNVTFRCDPISEHNRLYWYRQTLGQGPEFLTYFQNEAQLEKSRLLSDRFSAERPKGSFSTLEIQRTEQGDSAMYLCASSLGASGTRRETQYFGPGTRLLVL.

The rearrangement joins TRBV27 to TRBJ2-7, with D possibly matching TRBD1 (5 bases). Trimming took off 6 bases at V and 2 bases at J, with 14 bases between the two ends. The CDR3 loop spans 14 amino acids. Germline CDR1 is MNHEY and CDR2 is SMNVEV (reference sequence). The CDR3 bases are TGTGCCAGCAGCCACATCGGACAAACCTACGAGCAGTACTTC. This encodes CASSHIGQTYEQYF.

On this clone itself: Mismatch with germline at one junction end may stem from a read error. The chain joins TRBV19 to TRBJ2-4; the match to TRBD1 covers 8 bases. From germline, CDR1 is LNHDA and CDR2 SQIVND (reference sequence). The CDR3 is made up of 15 amino acids. The CDR3 loop reads CASSPQGAVKNSQYF. Here the CDR3 DNA reads TGTGCCAGTAGTCCTCAGGGGGCGGTCAAAAACAGTCAGTACTTC. Full variable domain (remainder filled in from reference TRBV19 and TRBJ2-4): DGGITQSPKYLFRKEGQNVTLSCEQNLNHDAMYWYRQDPGQGLRLIYYSQIVNDFQKGDIAEGYSVSREKKESFPLTVTSAQKNPTAFYLCASSPQGAVKNSQYFGAGTRLSVL.

V is TRBV11-3 and J is TRBJ1-3; maybe TRBD1 (6 bases). CDR3 length equals 13 residues. The V gene lost 5 bases and the J gene lost 2 bases, with 7 bases spanning the gap. CDR1 is SGHNT and CDR2 is YENEEA in the germline V gene. CDR3 bases: TGTGCCAGCAGCCAGGGGACTGGAAACACCATATATTTT. The encoded protein is CASSQGTGNTIYF.

The chain uses TRBV6-5 and TRBJ2-7, with TRBD1 matching 7 bases. J was trimmed by 6 bases and V by 2 bases; bases with no gene match: 10. This CDR3 is 15 amino acids long. In germline, CDR1 is MNHEY, CDR2 SVGAGI. CDR3 in DNA: TGTGCCAGCAGTTACCTTCGGACAGGTTGGGGCGAGCAGTACTTC. Protein product: CASSYLRTGWGEQYF.

The genes are TRBV27 and TRBJ1-1; D remains ambiguous. V lost 3 bases to trimming and J lost 1 base, with 6 bases between them. Germline V CDR1 and CDR2: MNHEY, SMNVEV (reference sequence). This CDR3 has 13 residues. The CDR3 sequence: CASSFTRNTEAFF. The CDR3 coding sequence is TGTGCCAGCAGTTTCACCAGGAACACTGAAGCTTTCTTT.

A remark on this clone: An end of the junction differs from the germline gene, which may be a read error. The chain uses TRBV29-1 and TRBJ2-7, with 13 bases aligning to TRBD2. Germline CDR1 is SQVTM and CDR2 is ANQGSEA. The CDR3 contains 16 residues. Here the CDR3 DNA reads TGCAGCGTGGAAGGACTAGCGGGAGCACCCTCCTACGAGCAGTACTTC. Amino acids: CSVEGLAGAPSYEQYF.

V is TRBV19 and J is TRBJ2-1; 10 nucleotides match TRBD2. The junction had 4 bases not matched to a gene; V was cut back by 7 bases and J by 7 bases. The germline gives CDR1 LNHDA, CDR2 SQIVND (reference sequence). The CDR3 spans 13 residues. The CDR3 region has the DNA TGTGCCAGTACTAGCGGGAGTTTTAATGAGCAGTTCTTC. This sequence encodes CASTSGSFNEQFF.

This rearrangement joins TRBV29-1 to TRBJ1-1, with D tentatively TRBD1 (5 bases). The CDR3 contains 12 residues. Germline V lookup: CDR1 SQVTM, CDR2 ANQGSEA. V was trimmed by 6 bases and J by 1 base, leaving 9 bases between them. Here the CDR3 DNA reads TGCAGCGTGAGGACACCGAACACTGAAGCTTTCTTT. Its translation is CSVRTPNTEAFF.

The chain couples TRBV30 to TRBJ2-2; TRBD2 aligns across 8 bases. The V gene's germline CDR1 is GTSNPN and CDR2 SVGIG (reference sequence). V shed 3 bases and J 4 bases; nucleotides not matched to a gene: 7. The length of the CDR3 is 15 residues. The CDR3 coding sequence is TGTGCCTGGAGCTCGACTAGCGTCGGCACCGGGGAGCTGTTTTTT. This gives the protein CAWSSTSVGTGELFF.

This clone was picked up a small number of times. The chain is built from TRBV2 and TRBJ2-6, with TRBD2 identical over 7 bases. CDR3 length: 17 residues. J lost 0 bases, V lost 3 bases, and 5 bases had no gene match. The germline gives CDR1 SNHLY, CDR2 FYNNEI. This CDR3 is CASSEGWEGSGANVLTF. CDR3 DNA sequence: TGTGCCAGCAGTGAGGGTTGGGAGGGCTCTGGGGCCAACGTCCTGACTTTC.

V gene TRBV5-8 combines with J gene TRBJ2-7; 8 bases align to TRBD2. CDR1 and CDR2 (germline): SGHTS, YDEGEE. The V gene end was trimmed by 2 bases and the J gene end by 1 base; junction bases not matched to a gene: 8. The CDR3 consists of 16 residues. CDR3 nucleotide sequence: TGTGCCAGCAGCTTCGGGGTAGCGGGGACGTCCTACGAGCAGTACTTC. Translation gives CASSFGVAGTSYEQYF.

This chain links TRBV4-2 with TRBJ2-7, with D perhaps matching TRBD2 (6 bases). The ends were cut back, 0 bases at V and 2 bases at J, with 14 bases in the middle. CDR3 length: 16 residues. Germline loops: CDR1 LGHNA, CDR2 YNFKEQ. The DNA for the CDR3 is TGTGCCAGCAGCCAAGATAGGCCGGGAGAACCCTACGAGCAGTACTTC. It translates to CASSQDRPGEPYEQYF.

This clone has more than one count but fewer than ten. The genes are TRBV15 and TRBJ2-1, with D possibly being TRBD2 (5 bases). The V and J ends lost 3 bases and 0 bases respectively, with 12 bases between them. The length of the CDR3 is 16 residues. The germline V gene has CDR1 LNHNV and CDR2 YYDKDF (reference sequence). CDR3: CATSSPRDSSYNEQFF. The CDR3 DNA reads as TGTGCCACCAGCAGTCCTCGGGATAGCTCCTACAATGAGCAGTTCTTC.

V is TRBV28 and J is TRBJ2-2, with TRBD2 identical over 7 bases. Germline V gene lookup returns CDR1 MDHEN and CDR2 SYDVKM. J lost 5 bases, V lost 6 bases, and 12 bases had no gene match. The CDR3 has 16 residues. CDR3 coding DNA: TGTGCCAGCAGCCTCCCCCGGGAGGTTAGGACCGGGGAGCTGTTTTTT. Protein product: CASSLPREVRTGELFF. The whole variable domain, filled in from reference TRBV28 and TRBJ2-2, reads DVKVTQSSRYLVKRTGEKVFLECVQDMDHENMFWYRQDPGLGLRLIYFSYDVKMKEKGDIPEGYSVSREKKERFSLILESASTNQTSMYLCASSLPREVRTGELFFGEGSRLTVL.

A single count supports this clone. The chain carries TRBV19 and TRBJ1-2; D gene unclear. The germline V and J ends were trimmed by 3 bases and 5 bases, with 10 bases remaining between them. The CDR3 runs 13 residues. The V gene's germline CDR1 is LNHDA and CDR2 SQIVND (reference sequence). CDR3 sequence: CASSIGQVYGYTF. The CDR3 bases are TGTGCCAGTAGTATCGGCCAGGTTTATGGCTACACCTTC.